The 8 T cell receptor beta chains below were found in one sample sequenced in a study of beta chain features in type 1 diabetes. Sequenced material consisted of expressed TCRB transcripts (all of the isolated RNA was reverse transcribed). Some clones are missing from TCRdb's copy, which holds only in-frame ones; the method was immunoSEQ multiplex PCR. The sample lists some 150,000 clones, 9.7% occurring once. Material for sequencing was central memory CD4+ T cells from blood. These receptors came from a woman in her 40s in good health.

This clone was seen repeatedly, ten times or more. The chain employs TRBV4-3 and TRBJ2-2, with D possibly matching TRBD1 (6 bases). CDR1 is LGHNA, CDR2 YSLEER, per germline. There are 16 residues in the CDR3. V lost 0 bases to trimming and J lost 7 bases, with 15 bases between them. CDR3 DNA sequence: TGCGCCAGCAGCCAAGATCAGACGACAGGCTACGGGGAGCTGTTTTTT. Its translation is CASSQDQTTGYGELFF.

The J gene is TRBJ2-2, the V gene TRBV28, with no clear D. Germline V gene data show CDR1 as MDHEN and CDR2 as SYDVKM. Trimming stripped 6 bases from V and 4 bases from J, with 6 bases between. CDR3 length equals 12 residues. The CDR3 coding sequence is TGTGCCAGCAGCTTCAGCACCGGGGAGCTGTTTTTT. Its translation: CASSFSTGELFF.

This clone has only a few counts. The genes are TRBV5-1 and TRBJ1-4; D may be TRBD1 (6 bases). The V gene's germline CDR1 is SGHRS and CDR2 YFSETQ. The CDR3 is made up of 15 amino acids. Trimming removed 3 bases at V and 7 bases at J, with 16 bases between. The CDR3 spells CASSWAGGQGEKLFF. CDR3 bases: TGCGCCAGCAGCTGGGCCGGGGGGCAAGGTGAAAAACTGTTTTTT.

J is TRBJ1-5 and V is TRBV7-2; D uncertain. The length of the CDR3 is 12 residues. Trimming pared 1 base from V and 7 bases from J, leaving 5 bases between. CDR1 and CDR2 from the germline V gene are SGHTA and FQGNSA. In nucleotides, the CDR3 is TGTGCCAGCAGCTTAGGGGCGCAGCCCCAGCATTTT. Amino acid sequence: CASSLGAQPQHF.

This clone was counted many times. The chain recombines TRBV27 with TRBJ1-3; D gene unclear. There are 13 residues in the CDR3. The germline V and J ends were trimmed by 8 bases and 2 bases, with 10 bases remaining between them. CDR1 is MNHEY and CDR2 is SMNVEV in the germline V gene (reference sequence). CDR3 in DNA: TGTGCCAGCCGAACGCCGGCTGGAAACACCATATATTTT. This encodes CASRTPAGNTIYF.

This clone was detected a few times. This chain joins TRBV5-6 and TRBJ1-4, with 10 nucleotides matching TRBD1. V lost 1 base to trimming and J lost 11 bases; unmatched junction nucleotides: 8. CDR3 length equals 15 residues. The germline gives CDR1 SGHDT, CDR2 YYEEEE. This CDR3 is CASSLSGTGAFKLFF. CDR3 nucleotide sequence: TGTGCCAGCAGCTTGAGCGGGACAGGGGCGTTTAAACTGTTTTTT.

This clone was found a few times. The J gene is TRBJ1-1, the V gene TRBV2; D possibly corresponds to TRBD1 (5 bases). V dropped 3 bases and J dropped 4 bases, with 9 bases sitting between them. Germline values: CDR1 SNHLY, CDR2 FYNNEI. The CDR3 length is 13 residues. CDR3 nucleotide sequence: TGTGCCAGCAGTGACCAGGGTTCCACTGAAGCTTTCTTT. Protein sequence: CASSDQGSTEAFF.

This chain joins TRBV29-1 and TRBJ1-5; D may be TRBD1 (6 bases). Germline assignment: CDR1 SQVTM and CDR2 ANQGSEA. The CDR3 has 17 residues. V lost 8 bases and J 0 bases, leaving 23 bases between the germline ends. The CDR3 sequence is CSPESGQSGGSNQPQHF. CDR3 bases: TGCAGCCCCGAATCTGGACAGTCTGGAGGTAGCAATCAGCCCCAGCATTTT.